These 11 T cell receptor beta chains originate from one sample sequenced in a study of shared T cell receptors in the human thymus. Profiling relied on immunoSEQ multiplex PCR, and the TCRdb table lists in-frame clones only, not all of them. Found here are 700,000 or so clones, 80% to 90% of them singletons; the top ten hold under 0.012%. The same specimen was also included in a second study, on human thymus T cells.

Sequencing used thymocytes. Receptor source: a girl less than two years old with a congenital heart defect.

The J gene is TRBJ1-6, the V gene TRBV14; TRBD1 agrees at 11 bases. CDR1 is SGHDN and CDR2 is FVKESK in the germline V gene. V was pared by 0 bases and J by 7 bases, with 11 bases of the junction left unmatched. The CDR3 length is 19 residues. The CDR3 coding sequence is TGTGCCAGCAGCCAAGATGGACAGGGGGCCCACGCTGGGAATTCACCCCTCCACTTT. Its protein product is CASSQDGQGAHAGNSPLHF.

The chain employs TRBV19 and TRBJ1-2; 8 bases are shared with TRBD1. The CDR3 extends over 16 amino acids. V trimming: 6 bases; J trimming: 7 bases; junction bases outside the gene matches: 16. Germline assignment: CDR1 LNHDA and CDR2 SQIVND (reference sequence). DNA of the CDR3: TGTGCCAGTAGCCCCGGGACAGGACCTTTAAACGGTGGCTACACCTTC. It encodes CASSPGTGPLNGGYTF.

This clone was detected only a few times. The rearrangement joins TRBV5-1 to TRBJ2-7, with TRBD1 matching over 10 bases. The V segment lost 7 bases and the J segment 1 base; nucleotides outside the gene matches: 14. The CDR3 sequence is 17 residues long. Germline V gene data show CDR1 as SGHRS and CDR2 as YFSETQ. CDR3 protein: CASCGGQGNPRSYEQYF. The CDR3 DNA is TGCGCCAGCTGCGGGGGACAGGGGAATCCGAGGTCCTACGAGCAGTACTTC.

V gene TRBV30 combines with J gene TRBJ1-6; D gene uncertain. This CDR3 comprises 15 residues. Looked up from germline, CDR1 is GTSNPN and CDR2 is SVGIG (reference sequence). V lost 4 bases to trimming and J lost 8 bases, with 18 bases between them. CDR3 sequence: CAWISSPPADSPLHF. The CDR3, as DNA: TGTGCCTGGATTTCCAGTCCGCCCGCAGATTCACCCCTCCACTTT.

The CDR3 DNA reads as TGCGCCAGCACATCCGGCGACTGGCGCCTCCGCGACCAAGAGACCCAGTACTTC. Protein sequence: CASTSGDWRLRDQETQYF. This chain connects TRBV5-1 to TRBJ2-5; no reliable D call. V lost 6 bases, J lost 0 bases, and 24 bases lay in between. This CDR3 spans 18 amino acids. Germline V gene lookup returns CDR1 SGHRS and CDR2 YFSETQ.

V is TRBV5-4 and J is TRBJ2-7, with 8 bases identical to TRBD1. The CDR3 covers 19 residues. Germline V gene lookup returns CDR1 SGHNT and CDR2 YYREEE (reference sequence). The V segment lost 1 base and the J segment 0 bases; nucleotides outside the gene matches: 15. CDR3 bases: TGTGCCAGCAGCTTGACCTCCTCAGGGGGCGCTGACCTCTCCTACGAGCAGTACTTC. Protein sequence: CASSLTSSGGADLSYEQYF.

The chain combines TRBV7-2 with TRBJ2-5, with 9 bases matching TRBD2. Germline CDR1 is SGHTA and CDR2 is FQGNSA. The CDR3 spans 18 residues. The J segment lost 5 bases and the V segment lost 1 base, leaving 14 bases of the junction unmatched. The CDR3 DNA is TGTGCCAGCAGCTTAGATGCGGGGGGGCAGTTCTTTCGGGAGACCCAGTACTTC. Translating it yields CASSLDAGGQFFRETQYF.

The chain recombines TRBV9 with TRBJ1-2; D gene ambiguous. CDR3 length: 18 residues. V lost 0 bases and J lost 12, with 30 bases in between. Germline V gives CDR1 SGDLS, CDR2 YYNGEE. This chain's CDR3 is CASSVVALAHPPYMANTF. The CDR3 DNA reads TGTGCCAGCAGCGTAGTGGCCCTAGCCCACCCACCATATATGGCTAACACCTTC.

This chain uses TRBV6-1 with TRBJ2-7, with 7 nucleotides matching TRBD1. The CDR3 loop spans 13 amino acids. CDR1 and CDR2 from the germline V gene are MNHNS and SASEGT. Here the CDR3 reads CASSESRQGKMSV. CDR3 nucleotides: TGTGCCAGCAGTGAATCCCGACAGGGCAAAATGTCAGTC.

The chain is built from TRBV11-2 and TRBJ2-7; TRBD1 is a possible D gene (6 bases). Germline loops: CDR1 SGHAT, CDR2 FQNNGV. Trimming cost V 4 bases and J 5 bases, with 27 bases left between them. The CDR3 covers 18 residues. The CDR3 spells CASSWTALRPSKINEQYF. The CDR3 DNA sequence: TGTGCCAGCAGCTGGACAGCCCTACGACCCTCGAAAATTAACGAGCAGTACTTC.

This sequence joins TRBV19 and TRBJ2-5; 14 nucleotides line up with TRBD2. CDR1 and CDR2 from the germline V gene are LNHDA and SQIVND (reference sequence). The CDR3 has 17 residues. The junction had 8 bases not matched to a gene; V was cut back by 4 bases and J by 4 bases. The CDR3, as DNA: TGTGCCAGTAGTAGAGGACTAGCGGGGGGCCGGGGAGAGACCCAGTACTTC. Amino acids: CASSRGLAGGRGETQYF.